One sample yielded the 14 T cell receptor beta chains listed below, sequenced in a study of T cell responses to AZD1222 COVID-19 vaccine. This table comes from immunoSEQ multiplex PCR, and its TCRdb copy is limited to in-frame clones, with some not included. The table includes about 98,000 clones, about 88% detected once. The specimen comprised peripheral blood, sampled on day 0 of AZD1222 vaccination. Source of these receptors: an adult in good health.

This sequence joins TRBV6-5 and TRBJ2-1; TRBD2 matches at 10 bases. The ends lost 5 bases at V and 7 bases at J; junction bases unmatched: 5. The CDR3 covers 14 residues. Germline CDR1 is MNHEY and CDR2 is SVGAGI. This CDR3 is CASSTGLAQNEQFF. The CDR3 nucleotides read TGTGCCAGCAGTACGGGACTAGCGCAGAATGAGCAGTTCTTC.

CDR3 coding DNA: TGTGCCAGCAGTTCGATAGTGGCACGTGAGCAGTTCTTC. Translated: CASSSIVAREQFF. This chain connects TRBV28 to TRBJ2-1; D call uncertain. Germline V CDR1 and CDR2: MDHEN, SYDVKM. The CDR3 sequence is 13 residues long. V was cut by 4 bases and J by 9 bases, with 13 bases left in between.

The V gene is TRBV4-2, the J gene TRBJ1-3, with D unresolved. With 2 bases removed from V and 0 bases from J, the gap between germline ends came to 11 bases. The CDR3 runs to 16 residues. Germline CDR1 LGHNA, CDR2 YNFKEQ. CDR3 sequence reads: CASSQNTLSSGNTIYF. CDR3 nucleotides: TGTGCCAGCAGCCAAAATACACTAAGCTCTGGAAACACCATATATTTT.

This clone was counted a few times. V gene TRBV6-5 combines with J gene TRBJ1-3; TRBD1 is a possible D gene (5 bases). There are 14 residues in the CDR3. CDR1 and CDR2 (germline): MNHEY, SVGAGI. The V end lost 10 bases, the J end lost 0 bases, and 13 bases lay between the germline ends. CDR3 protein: CATLRQTSGNTIYF. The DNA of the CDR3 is TGTGCCACCCTCAGACAGACCTCTGGAAACACCATATATTTT.

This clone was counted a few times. CDR3 in DNA: TGTGCCAGCAGACCTCAACTACCGGGACCCCTGCACTATGGCTACACCTTC. Its translation is CASRPQLPGPLHYGYTF. V usage is TRBV28 and J usage is TRBJ1-2, with a possible D match to TRBD1 (5 bases). Per the germline V gene, CDR1 is MDHEN and CDR2 is SYDVKM. The V and J ends lost 6 bases and 3 bases respectively, with 23 bases between them. This CDR3 spans 17 amino acids.

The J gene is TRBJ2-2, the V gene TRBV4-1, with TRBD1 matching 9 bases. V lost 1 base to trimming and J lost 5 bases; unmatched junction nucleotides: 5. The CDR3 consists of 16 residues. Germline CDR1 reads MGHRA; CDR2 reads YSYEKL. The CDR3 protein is CASSQADRGVTGELFF. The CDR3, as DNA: TGCGCCAGCAGCCAAGCCGACAGGGGGGTAACCGGGGAGCTGTTTTTT.

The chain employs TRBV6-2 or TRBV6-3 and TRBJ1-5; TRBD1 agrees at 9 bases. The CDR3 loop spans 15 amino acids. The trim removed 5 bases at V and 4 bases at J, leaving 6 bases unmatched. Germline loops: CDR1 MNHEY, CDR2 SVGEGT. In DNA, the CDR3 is TGTGCCAGCAGTACACAGGGGGCCAGGAATCAGCCCCAGCATTTT. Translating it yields CASSTQGARNQPQHF.

CDR3 in DNA: TGTGCCAGCAGCTTCTCAGGGTTCACTGAAGCTTTCTTT. Its protein product is CASSFSGFTEAFF. The J gene is TRBJ1-1, the V gene TRBV11-2; D possibly corresponds to TRBD1 (5 bases). CDR3 length: 13 amino acids. The ends were cut back, 3 bases at V and 4 bases at J, with 9 bases in the middle. Germline loops: CDR1 SGHAT, CDR2 FQNNGV. Complete variable domain (other parts from reference TRBV11-2 and TRBJ1-1): EAGVAQSPRYKIIEKRQSVAFWCNPISGHATLYWYQQILGQGPKLLIQFQNNGVVDDSQLPKDRFSAERLKGVDSTLKIQPAKLEDSAVYLCASSFSGFTEAFFGQGTRLTVV.

CDR3 in amino acids: CASSTGRANTQYF. For the CDR3, the DNA is TGTGCCAGCAGCACCGGGCGGGCAAATACGCAGTATTTT. V and J are TRBV6-5 and TRBJ2-3; possible D gene TRBD2, 5 bases. The CDR3 spans 13 residues. Germline V gene lookup returns CDR1 MNHEY and CDR2 SVGAGI. The germline V and J ends were trimmed by 6 bases and 7 bases, with 14 bases remaining between them.

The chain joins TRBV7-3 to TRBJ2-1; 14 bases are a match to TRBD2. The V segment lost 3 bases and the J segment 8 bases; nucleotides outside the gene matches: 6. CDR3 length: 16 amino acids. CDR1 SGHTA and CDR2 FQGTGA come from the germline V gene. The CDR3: CASSFTGTSGGYEQFF. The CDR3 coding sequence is TGTGCCAGCAGCTTTACCGGGACTAGCGGGGGTTATGAGCAGTTCTTC.

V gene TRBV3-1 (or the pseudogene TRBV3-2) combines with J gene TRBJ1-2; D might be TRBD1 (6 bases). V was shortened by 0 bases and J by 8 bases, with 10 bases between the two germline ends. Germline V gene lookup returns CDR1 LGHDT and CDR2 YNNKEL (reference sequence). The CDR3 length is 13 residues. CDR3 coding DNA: TGTGCCAGCAGCCAAGATCCGGGGACAGGCTACACCTTC. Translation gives CASSQDPGTGYTF.

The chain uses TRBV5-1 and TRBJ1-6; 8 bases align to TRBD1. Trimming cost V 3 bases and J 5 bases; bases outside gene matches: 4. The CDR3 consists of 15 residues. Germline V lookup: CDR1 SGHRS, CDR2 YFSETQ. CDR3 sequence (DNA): TGCGCCAGCAGCTCGACAGGGGCACATAATTCACCCCTCCACTTT. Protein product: CASSSTGAHNSPLHF.

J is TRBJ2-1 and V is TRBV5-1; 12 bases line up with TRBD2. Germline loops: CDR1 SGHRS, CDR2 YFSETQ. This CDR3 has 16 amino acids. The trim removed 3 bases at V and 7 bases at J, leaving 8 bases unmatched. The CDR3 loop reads CASSSTSGGAGNEQFF. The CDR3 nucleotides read TGCGCCAGCAGCTCGACTAGCGGGGGAGCGGGAAATGAGCAGTTCTTC.

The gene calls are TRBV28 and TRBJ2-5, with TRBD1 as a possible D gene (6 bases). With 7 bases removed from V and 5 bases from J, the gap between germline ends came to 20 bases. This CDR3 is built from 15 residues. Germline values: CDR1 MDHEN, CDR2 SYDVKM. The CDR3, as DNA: TGTGCCAGCAAACTTGGGGGCTCTATTTCGGAGACCCAGTACTTC. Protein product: CASKLGGSISETQYF.